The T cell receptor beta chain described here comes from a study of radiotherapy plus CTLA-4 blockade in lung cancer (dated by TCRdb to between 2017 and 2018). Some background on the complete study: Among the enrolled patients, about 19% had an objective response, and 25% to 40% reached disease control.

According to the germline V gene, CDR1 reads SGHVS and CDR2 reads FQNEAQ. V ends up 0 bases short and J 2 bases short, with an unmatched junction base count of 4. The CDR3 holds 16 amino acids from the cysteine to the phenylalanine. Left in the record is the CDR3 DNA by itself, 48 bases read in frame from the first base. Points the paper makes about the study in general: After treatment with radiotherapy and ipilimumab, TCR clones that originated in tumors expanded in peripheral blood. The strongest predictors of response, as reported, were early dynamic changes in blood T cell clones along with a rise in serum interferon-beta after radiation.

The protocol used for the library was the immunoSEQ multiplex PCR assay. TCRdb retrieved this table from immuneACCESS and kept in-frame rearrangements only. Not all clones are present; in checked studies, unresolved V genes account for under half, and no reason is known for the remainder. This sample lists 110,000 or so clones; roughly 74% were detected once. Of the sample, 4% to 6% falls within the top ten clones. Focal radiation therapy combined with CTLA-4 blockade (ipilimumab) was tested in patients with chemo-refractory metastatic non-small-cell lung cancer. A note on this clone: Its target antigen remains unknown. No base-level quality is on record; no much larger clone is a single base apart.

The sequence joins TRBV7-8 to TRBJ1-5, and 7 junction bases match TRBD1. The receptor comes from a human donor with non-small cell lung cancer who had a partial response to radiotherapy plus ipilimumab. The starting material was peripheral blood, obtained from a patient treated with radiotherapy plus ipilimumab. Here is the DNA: TGTGCCAGCAGCTTAGCCTCAGGGGGAGGCAATCAGCCCCAGCATTTT. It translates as CASSLASGGGNQPQHF.